The 3 T cell receptor beta chains reported below all come from one sample, sequenced in a study of early T cells in non-severe SARS-CoV-2 infection. Via MiXCR, TCRdb re-called the 5' RACE reads, giving one row per CDR3 protein. This table holds tens of thousands of distinct CDR3 sequences, around 9.3% found once. Material for sequencing was whole blood. Source of these receptors: an adult who was a healthcare worker with PCR-confirmed SARS-CoV-2 infection or an uninfected control (not recorded which).

Comments on this clonotype: Just one base apart from a much larger clone, this may be a read error. The rearrangement links TRBV29-1 to TRBJ2-1; D might be TRBD2 (6 bases). With 8 bases removed from V and 9 bases from J, the gap between germline ends came to 20 bases. This CDR3 has 13 amino acids. CDR1 is SQVTM, CDR2 ANQGSEA, per germline. As DNA, the CDR3 is TGCAGCATTGTAACTCGGGAGTGGGGTGAGCAGTTCTTC. Its translation is CSIVTREWGEQFF.

The gene calls are TRBV6-5 and TRBJ2-7, with D maybe TRBD2 (5 bases). The V end lost 7 bases, the J end lost 6 bases, and 16 bases lay between the germline ends. The CDR3 has 13 residues. Germline loops: CDR1 MNHEY, CDR2 SVGAGI. The DNA for the CDR3 is TGTGCCAGCATCTCTACGGGAACGGGCGAGCAGTACTTC. It codes for CASISTGTGEQYF.

This clonotype was found many times. The chain recombines TRBV20-1 with TRBJ2-1, with 11 bases identical to TRBD2. This CDR3 has 17 residues. V was clipped by 0 bases and J by 2 bases; unmatched bases: 6. Germline V gene sequence: CDR1 DFQATT, CDR2 SNEGSKA (reference sequence). Here the CDR3 DNA reads TGCAGTGCTAGAGATCCCGGACTAGCGGGCCCCTACAATGAGCAGTTCTTC. Protein sequence: CSARDPGLAGPYNEQFF.